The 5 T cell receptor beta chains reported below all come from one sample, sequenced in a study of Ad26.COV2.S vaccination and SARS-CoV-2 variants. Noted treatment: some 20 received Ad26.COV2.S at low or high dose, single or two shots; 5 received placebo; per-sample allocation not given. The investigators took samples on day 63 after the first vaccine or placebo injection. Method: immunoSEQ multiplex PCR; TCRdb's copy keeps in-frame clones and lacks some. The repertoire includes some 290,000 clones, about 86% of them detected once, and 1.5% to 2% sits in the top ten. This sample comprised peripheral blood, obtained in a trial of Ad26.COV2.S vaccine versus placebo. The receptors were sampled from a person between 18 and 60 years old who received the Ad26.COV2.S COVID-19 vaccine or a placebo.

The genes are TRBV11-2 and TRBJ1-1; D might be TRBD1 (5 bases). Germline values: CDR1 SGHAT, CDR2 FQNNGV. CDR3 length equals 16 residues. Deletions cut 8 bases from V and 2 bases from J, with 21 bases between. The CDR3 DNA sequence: TGTGCCAGCCGCGACAGAAGGATAAAGAAAAACACTGAAGCTTTCTTT. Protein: CASRDRRIKKNTEAFF.

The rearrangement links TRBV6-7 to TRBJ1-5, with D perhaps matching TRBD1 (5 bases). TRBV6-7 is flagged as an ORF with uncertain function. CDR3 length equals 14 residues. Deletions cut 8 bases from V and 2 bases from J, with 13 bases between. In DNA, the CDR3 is TGTGCCAGCTCGGGGGTCGGAGGCAATCAGCCCCAGCATTTT. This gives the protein CASSGVGGNQPQHF.

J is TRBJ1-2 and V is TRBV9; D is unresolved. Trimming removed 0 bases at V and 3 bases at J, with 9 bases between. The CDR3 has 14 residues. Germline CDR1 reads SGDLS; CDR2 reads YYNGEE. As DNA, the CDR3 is TGTGCCAGCAGCGTAGCAGGCACTCACTATGGCTACACCTTC. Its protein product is CASSVAGTHYGYTF.

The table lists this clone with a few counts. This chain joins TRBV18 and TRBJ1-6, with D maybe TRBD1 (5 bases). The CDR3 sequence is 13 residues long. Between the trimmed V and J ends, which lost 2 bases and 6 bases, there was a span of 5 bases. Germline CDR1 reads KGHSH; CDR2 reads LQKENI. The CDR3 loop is CASSPGGNSPLHF. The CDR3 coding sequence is TGTGCCAGCTCACCAGGGGGTAATTCACCCCTCCACTTT. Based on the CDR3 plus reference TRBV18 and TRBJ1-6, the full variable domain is NAGVMQNPRHLVRRRGQEARLRCSPMKGHSHVYWYRQLPEEGLKFMVYLQKENIIDESGMPKERFSAEFPKEGPSILRIQQVVRGDSAAYFCASSPGGNSPLHFGNGTRLTVT.

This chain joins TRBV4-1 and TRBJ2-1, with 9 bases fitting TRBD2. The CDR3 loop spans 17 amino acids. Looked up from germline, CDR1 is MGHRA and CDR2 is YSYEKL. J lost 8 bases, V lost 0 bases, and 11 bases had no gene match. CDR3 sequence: CASSQETMRGGRYEQFF. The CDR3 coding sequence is TGCGCCAGCAGCCAAGAGACTATGCGGGGGGGCCGGTATGAGCAGTTCTTC.